The T cell receptor (beta chain) under discussion was sequenced for a study of CD8+ T cells in alopecia areata. Overall study results and limits: Greater clonality was observed in lesional scalp samples, especially alopecia totalis/universalis, versus normal scalp.

Germline values: CDR1 SEHNR, CDR2 FQNEAQ (reference sequence). The CDR3 covers 12 residues. It was from alopecia areata patients that lesional scalp punch biopsies and peripheral blood were collected. Cell sorting on a FACSAria was used to separate CD4+ and CD8+ T cells from the PBMCs. Regarding this clone: Its antigen remains unidentified. A junction boundary mismatches the germline segment, possibly from a read error.

cDNA serving as the sequencing template came from extracted, reverse transcribed RNA. Generated by immunoSEQ multiplex PCR, the TCRdb table keeps only in-frame clones and is missing some. The sample has 23,000 or so clones; roughly 52% are singletons. The gene calls are TRBV7-9 and TRBJ1-1; perhaps TRBD1 as D (6 bases). The source material was NKG2D-high CD8+ T cells sorted from blood. The clonotype was recovered from a human donor with alopecia areata. The CDR3 spells CASSSRDTEAFF. The DNA for the CDR3 is TGTGCCAGCAGCTCCCGGGACACCGAAGCTTTCTTT.